A single sample is the source of the 24 T cell receptor beta chains below, sequenced in a study of blood T cell repertoires in COVID-19. Only in-frame clones appear in the TCRdb table, and some are missing; sequencing was by immunoSEQ multiplex PCR. This table has some 60,000 clones, around 90% appearing once. The sample comprised peripheral blood. All receptors come from a human donor in a cohort sampled during active COVID-19.

The J gene is TRBJ2-3, the V gene TRBV12-5; D call uncertain. The CDR3 contains 14 residues. From germline, CDR1 is LGHNT and CDR2 FRNRAP. With 7 bases removed from V and 6 bases from J, the gap between germline ends came to 17 bases. The CDR3 coding sequence is TGTGCTAGTGTCCCCCGACTCCCCTTGGATACGCAGTATTTT. Protein product: CASVPRLPLDTQYF. The full variable domain, its missing parts supplied by reference TRBV12-5 and TRBJ2-3, is DARVTQTPRHKVTEMGQEVTMRCQPILGHNTVFWYRQTMMQGLELLAYFRNRAPLDDSGMPKDRFSAEMPDATLATLKIQPSEPRDSAVYFCASVPRLPLDTQYFGPGTRLTVL.

The rearrangement uses TRBV5-4 and TRBJ2-2; TRBD1 is a possible D gene (6 bases). This CDR3 is built from 15 residues. Trimming took off 1 base at V and 4 bases at J, with 11 bases between the two ends. Looked up from germline, CDR1 is SGHNT and CDR2 is YYREEE (reference sequence). CDR3 nucleotides: TGTGCCAGCAGCTTGAGCAGGGGCGGCACCGGGGAGCTGTTTTTT. This encodes CASSLSRGGTGELFF.

The chain carries TRBV21-1 and TRBJ1-5; TRBD1, the D gene given by the table, was not confirmed from the DNA. TRBV21-1 is recorded as a pseudogene. The CDR3 is 15 residues long. CDR3 DNA sequence: TGTGCCAGCAGCAAAGACGGGACAAACAATCAGCCCCAGCATTTT. It codes for CASSKDGTNNQPQHF.

This sequence joins TRBV11-2 and TRBJ1-1; a possible D gene is TRBD1 (5 bases). CDR1 SGHAT and CDR2 FQNNGV come from the germline V gene. V was clipped by 1 base and J by 10 bases, with 25 bases between them. CDR3 length: 17 amino acids. CDR3 protein: CASSLGPVGRGIRGAFF. In nucleotides, the CDR3 is TGTGCCAGCAGCTTAGGACCGGTCGGGAGGGGAATTCGGGGAGCTTTCTTT.

This sequence joins TRBV28 and TRBJ2-5; 9 nucleotides line up with TRBD1. The CDR3 spans 13 residues. Losses at the gene ends were 6 bases for V and 5 bases for J; bases not matched to a gene: 4. From germline, CDR1 is MDHEN and CDR2 SYDVKM. The CDR3 reads CASRKQGAETQYF. The CDR3 DNA follows: TGTGCCAGCAGAAAACAGGGGGCTGAGACCCAGTACTTC.

The chain joins TRBV3-1 (or the pseudogene TRBV3-2) to TRBJ2-2; the match to TRBD1 covers 8 bases. Germline trimming cut 4 bases from V and 5 bases from J; bases unmatched to any gene: 9. CDR1 and CDR2 from the germline V gene are LGHDT and YNNKEL (reference sequence). This CDR3 has 16 amino acids. The CDR3 is CASSPSRDRLTGELFF. CDR3 nucleotide sequence: TGTGCCAGCAGCCCTAGCCGGGACAGGTTAACCGGGGAGCTGTTTTTT.

V usage is TRBV28 and J usage is TRBJ2-3, with a weak D call TRBD2 (5 bases). The V and J ends lost 5 bases and 1 base respectively, with 16 bases between them. The germline gives CDR1 MDHEN, CDR2 SYDVKM. The length of the CDR3 is 16 residues. CDR3 loop: CASSQLASSGTDTQYF. CDR3 DNA: TGTGCCAGCAGTCAGCTAGCTAGCAGTGGCACAGATACGCAGTATTTT.

V is TRBV10-3 and J is TRBJ2-5, with 9 bases identical to TRBD2. V shed 11 bases, J shed 4 bases, and the junction held 14 bases outside the gene matches. Germline V CDR1 and CDR2: ENHRY, SYGVKD. The CDR3 covers 15 residues. As DNA, the CDR3 is TGTGCCTCCAGGACAGGACAGACTAGCGGAGAGACCCAGTACTTC. Its protein is CASRTGQTSGETQYF.

This chain connects TRBV13 to TRBJ2-3; 12 bases are shared with TRBD1. Germline CDR1 and CDR2: PRHDT and FYEKMQ (reference sequence). The CDR3 totals 19 residues. J gave up 0 bases and V 2 bases, and 9 bases lay outside the gene matches. The chain's CDR3 is CASSLNPGTGGVSTDTQYF. The CDR3 DNA reads TGTGCCAGCAGCTTAAACCCCGGGACAGGGGGCGTAAGCACAGATACGCAGTATTTT. Using reference TRBV13 and TRBJ2-3 for the parts outside the CDR3, the full variable domain is AAGVIQSPRHLIKEKRETATLKCYPIPRHDTVYWYQQGPGQDPQFLISFYEKMQSDKGSIPDRFSAQQFSDYHSELNMSSLELGDSALYFCASSLNPGTGGVSTDTQYFGPGTRLTVL.

The J gene is TRBJ2-7, the V gene TRBV6-5; 7 nucleotides align to TRBD2. Losses at the gene ends were 6 bases for V and 0 bases for J; bases not matched to a gene: 8. In germline, CDR1 is MNHEY, CDR2 SVGAGI. This CDR3 is 15 amino acids long. CDR3 nucleotide sequence: TGTGCCAGCAGCCTACTAGCGCAGAGCTCCTACGAGCAGTACTTC. Amino acid sequence: CASSLLAQSSYEQYF.

The genes are TRBV27 and TRBJ2-1, with a weak D call TRBD1 (6 bases). Germline V gives CDR1 MNHEY, CDR2 SMNVEV (reference sequence). The CDR3 sequence is 14 residues long. V was clipped by 1 base and J by 9 bases, with 13 bases between them. CDR3 nucleotides: TGTGCCAGCAGTTTATACAGGGTGGCAAGTGAGCAGTTCTTC. The encoded protein is CASSLYRVASEQFF.

This clone appeared a single time. This sequence joins TRBV5-1 and TRBJ2-1; 8 bases align to TRBD1. V was clipped by 1 base and J by 4 bases; unmatched bases: 4. The CDR3 covers 15 residues. Looked up from germline, CDR1 is SGHRS and CDR2 is YFSETQ. The CDR3 loop reads CASSLIQGDYNEQFF. The CDR3 nucleotides are TGCGCCAGCAGCTTGATACAGGGGGATTACAATGAGCAGTTCTTC.

This clone has just one count. J is TRBJ2-5 and V is TRBV5-4; 9 bases map to TRBD1. CDR1 and CDR2 (germline): SGHNT, YYREEE (reference sequence). CDR3 length equals 14 residues. Trimming removed 4 bases from V and 1 base from J; junction bases left unmatched: 2. CDR3 region: CASSPDRGQETQYF. CDR3 coding DNA: TGTGCCAGCAGCCCGGACAGGGGCCAAGAGACCCAGTACTTC.

The rearrangement uses TRBV24-1 and TRBJ2-2; no clear D. V shed 5 bases and J shed 7 bases, with 13 bases lying between them. This CDR3 spans 14 amino acids. The germline V gene encodes CDR1 KGHDR and CDR2 SFDVKD. The CDR3 sequence: CATSAPPRYGELFF. CDR3 coding DNA: TGTGCCACCAGTGCTCCCCCCAGGTACGGGGAGCTGTTTTTT.

This chain joins TRBV3-1 (or the pseudogene TRBV3-2) and TRBJ2-7; D perhaps matches TRBD1 (5 bases). Germline loops: CDR1 LGHDT, CDR2 YNNKEL (reference sequence). The CDR3 consists of 15 residues. V dropped 3 bases and J dropped 6 bases, with 18 bases sitting between them. The CDR3 loop reads CASSQISQVPSEQYF. The CDR3 DNA sequence: TGTGCCAGCAGCCAGATATCACAGGTCCCTTCCGAGCAGTACTTC.

The chain couples TRBV3-1 (or the pseudogene TRBV3-2) to TRBJ2-2; tentative D call: TRBD2 (5 bases). Looked up from germline, CDR1 is LGHDT and CDR2 is YNNKEL (reference sequence). The V end was cut by 6 bases, the J end by 5 bases, with 10 bases between. The CDR3 is 13 residues long. In nucleotides, the CDR3 is TGTGCCAGCAGACAGACTATTACCGGGGAGCTGTTTTTT. Protein product: CASRQTITGELFF.

The V gene is TRBV29-1, the J gene TRBJ2-3; D is perhaps TRBD1 (6 bases). Germline loops: CDR1 SQVTM, CDR2 ANQGSEA. V lost 3 bases and J lost 0, with 13 bases in between. The CDR3 totals 15 residues. The DNA for the CDR3 is TGCAGCGTTGACAGGGGCAGTGATAGCACAGATACGCAGTATTTT. This codes for CSVDRGSDSTDTQYF.

The rearrangement links TRBV9 to TRBJ2-1; D possibly corresponds to TRBD2 (6 bases). The CDR3 spans 17 residues. The germline CDR1 and CDR2 sequences are SGDLS and YYNGEE. Between the trimmed V and J ends, which lost 4 bases and 0 bases, there was a span of 17 bases. The CDR3 loop reads CASSLSPTSRSYNEQFF. The CDR3 DNA follows: TGTGCCAGCAGCTTGTCCCCTACTAGCCGCTCCTACAATGAGCAGTTCTTC.

The chain has TRBV6-5 and TRBJ1-5, with unresolved D. Germline V gives CDR1 MNHEY, CDR2 SVGAGI. The CDR3 length is 14 residues. Trimming stripped 6 bases from V and 6 bases from J, with 15 bases between. CDR3 nucleotide sequence: TGTGCCAGCAGCTCCCCGGGGTCCTCTCAGCCCCAGCATTTT. Translation gives CASSSPGSSQPQHF.

The chain is built from TRBV5-6 and TRBJ2-1; D might be TRBD2 (6 bases). This CDR3 has 15 residues. V was shortened by 2 bases and J by 0 bases, with 9 bases between the two germline ends. From germline, CDR1 is SGHDT and CDR2 YYEEEE. The CDR3 DNA is TGTGCCAGCAGCTTCGGGGGTAGCTCCTACAATGAGCAGTTCTTC. This encodes CASSFGGSSYNEQFF.

The chain links TRBV5-4 to TRBJ2-3; TRBD2 might be the D (6 bases). Germline-derived CDR1 and CDR2 are SGHNT and YYREEE (reference sequence). This CDR3 contains 13 residues. V was shortened by 0 bases and J by 5 bases, with 7 bases between the two germline ends. The CDR3 protein is CASSLEGLDTQYF. The CDR3 nucleotides read TGTGCCAGCAGCTTGGAGGGACTAGATACGCAGTATTTT.

The rearrangement uses TRBV19 and TRBJ2-7, with D unclear. The V and J ends lost 6 bases and 8 bases respectively, with 8 bases between them. Germline V CDR1 and CDR2: LNHDA, SQIVND (reference sequence). CDR3 size: 10 residues. The chain's CDR3 is CASRPGQQYF. The CDR3 DNA is TGTGCCAGTAGACCAGGTCAGCAGTACTTC.

This clone was seen a few times. J is TRBJ1-6 and V is TRBV5-1; D is perhaps TRBD1 (6 bases). Germline lookup yields CDR1 SGHRS and CDR2 YFSETQ. V shed 3 bases and J shed 0 bases, with 22 bases lying between them. This CDR3 comprises 20 residues. CDR3 loop: CASSSSLQGTFSSYNSPLHF. As DNA, the CDR3 is TGCGCCAGCAGCTCGAGCCTACAGGGAACGTTCAGCTCCTATAATTCACCCCTCCACTTT.

This clone was detected a few times. J is TRBJ1-2 and V is TRBV2, with TRBD1 matching over 10 bases. Looked up from germline, CDR1 is SNHLY and CDR2 is FYNNEI. The V segment lost 5 bases and the J segment 8 bases; nucleotides outside the gene matches: 2. The CDR3 is 12 amino acids. CDR3 coding DNA: TGTGCCAGCAGTCCGACAGGGGGCGGCTACACCTTC. Encoded protein: CASSPTGGGYTF.